Listed below are T cell receptor beta chains from one sample, sequenced in a study of T cell responses to AZD1222 COVID-19 vaccine. Clones were sequenced by immunoSEQ multiplex PCR, and TCRdb holds only the in-frame ones, with some missing. The profile covers some 180,000 clones, with just over 85% appearing a single time and roughly 0.5% taken by the ten largest. The material sequenced was peripheral blood, taken on day 0 of AZD1222 vaccination. The receptors originated from an adult in good health. Each CDR3 is given with its conserved first and last residue. The D gene is left open where the match is weak. Only part of the rows carry a size: once, few, many, or a class if the clone is expanded.

d_call	v_call	j_call	clone_size	cdr3_nt	cdr3_aa
TRBD1	TRBV11-3	TRBJ2-1	NA	TGTGCCAGCAGCTTAGATGGGATAGGACAGGGGTACAATGAGCAGTTCTTC	CASSLDGIGQGYNEQFF
NA	TRBV27	TRBJ2-1	NA	TGTGCCAGCAGTTATGGGGCTAACAATGAGCAGTTCTTC	CASSYGANNEQFF
TRBD2	TRBV30	TRBJ2-1	NA	TGTGCCTGGGGGTCTGGCGGGGGTCTTGAGCAGTTCTTC	CAWGSGGGLEQFF
NA	TRBV18	TRBJ1-2	NA	TGTGCCAGCTCACCGAGGGAATTCAACTATGGCTACACCTTC	CASSPREFNYGYTF
NA	TRBV12-2	TRBJ1-1	NA	TGTGCAAGTCGCTTTGCGGACAGAATCATGAACACTGAAGCTTTCTTT	CASRFADRIMNTEAFF
TRBD1	TRBV30	TRBJ2-5	NA	TGTGCCTGGAGTGACGGGACAGAACAAGAGACCCAGTACTTC	CAWSDGTEQETQYF
TRBD2	TRBV19	TRBJ2-7	once	TGTGCCAGTAGTGGCGGACTAGCGGGAGGCCTGAGCTCCTACGAGCAGTACTTC	CASSGGLAGGLSSYEQYF
NA	TRBV6-1	TRBJ1-3	NA	TGTGCCAGCCGGACCGAAGGAAACACCATATATTTT	CASRTEGNTIYF
NA	TRBV7-2	TRBJ1-2	NA	TGTGCCAGCAGCCTGGACTCGGGTGGCTACACCTTC	CASSLDSGGYTF
TRBD2	TRBV19	TRBJ2-7	NA	TGTGCCAGTAGTATTAGACTAGCGGGACCTGCCTACGAGCAGTACTTC	CASSIRLAGPAYEQYF
TRBD1	TRBV4-1	TRBJ2-1	few	TGCGCCAGCAGCCAAGATAAGGGACAGGTTTTAAGCCAGTTCTTC	CASSQDKGQVLSQFF
TRBD2	TRBV2	TRBJ2-3	NA	TGTGCCAGCAGTCCCTTAGCGGGTCTCTTCACAGATACGCAGTATTTT	CASSPLAGLFTDTQYF
TRBD2	TRBV28	TRBJ2-3	NA	TGTGCCAGCAGTGTAGCGGGACTTGGTACAGATACGCAGTATTTT	CASSVAGLGTDTQYF
NA	TRBV5-4	TRBJ2-7	once	TGTGCCAGCAGCTCACCTCGGGGGGCGATCTCCTACGAGCAGTACTTC	CASSSPRGAISYEQYF
TRBD1	TRBV11-2	TRBJ2-3	NA	TGTGCCAGCAGTAAAAGTCCCGGGACAGGGCCCGGGCCAGATACGCAGTATTTT	CASSKSPGTGPGPDTQYF
TRBD2	TRBV4-2	TRBJ2-7	NA	TGTGCCAGCAGCCCTTCAGCGGGAGTGTTGTACGAGCAGTACTTC	CASSPSAGVLYEQYF
TRBD1	TRBV4-2	TRBJ2-1	NA	TGTGCCAGCACCACAGGGGACTACAATGAGCAGTTCTTC	CASTTGDYNEQFF
NA	TRBV5-1	TRBJ2-4	NA	TGCGCCAGCAGCCCGGGGGACCGTATAGCCAAAAACATTCAGTACTTC	CASSPGDRIAKNIQYF
TRBD2	TRBV30	TRBJ2-7	NA	TGTGCCTGGAGTGTACGGGGAGGGACCCACGAGCAGTACTTC	CAWSVRGGTHEQYF
NA	TRBV28	TRBJ1-6	NA	TGTGCCAGCAGTTTCCTGAAGTTACCAAATTCACCCCTCCACTTT	CASSFLKLPNSPLHF
NA	TRBV28	TRBJ1-1	NA	TGTGCCAGCAGTTTGCCCCACAACACTGAAGCTTTCTTT	CASSLPHNTEAFF
TRBD1	TRBV11-2	TRBJ1-6	NA	TGTGCCAGCAGCTTAGAGGGACAGGGGCTTTCACCCCTCCACTTT	CASSLEGQGLSPLHF
NA	TRBV18	TRBJ1-6	NA	TGTGCCAGCTCACCAAGAGGGGAGTATAATTCACCCCTCCACTTT	CASSPRGEYNSPLHF
NA	TRBV2	TRBJ2-1	few	TGTGCCAGCAGTGTTATGACCTACAATGAGCAGTTCTTC	CASSVMTYNEQFF
TRBD1	TRBV2	TRBJ1-5	NA	TGTGCCAGCCTCCTTGAGACAGGGGGAAATCAGCCCCAGCATTTT	CASLLETGGNQPQHF
NA	TRBV18	TRBJ1-3	NA	TGTGCCAGCTCACCAGCCGGTCAGTTTGTTGGAAACACCATATATTTT	CASSPAGQFVGNTIYF
NA	TRBV5-1	TRBJ2-3	NA	TGCGCCAGCAGCCCGGTAGGAGGGGGCACAGATACGCAGTATTTT	CASSPVGGGTDTQYF
TRBD1	TRBV27	TRBJ1-5	NA	TGTGCCAGCCTACCCTTAGGGACAGGGGTGCATCAGCCCCAGCATTTT	CASLPLGTGVHQPQHF
NA	TRBV7-8	TRBJ1-5	NA	TGTGCCAGCAGCTTTAGCCGGGGGAGCAATCAGCCCCAGCATTTT	CASSFSRGSNQPQHF
TRBD1	TRBV6-5	TRBJ2-1	NA	TGTGCCAGCGGGACAGCTAACAATGAGCAGTTCTTC	CASGTANNEQFF
NA	TRBV13	TRBJ1-2	NA	TGTGCCAGCAGCGAAGGACAGACCAACTATGGCTACACCTTC	CASSEGQTNYGYTF
TRBD2	TRBV19	TRBJ2-1	NA	TGTGCCAGTAGTATAGATCCCCCTCTAGGCGGGAGAGCGTATGAGCAGTTCTTC	CASSIDPPLGGRAYEQFF
TRBD1	TRBV15	TRBJ1-5	NA	TGTGCCACCAGCAGGACAGGGGCAAATCAGCCCCAGCATTTT	CATSRTGANQPQHF
NA	TRBV18	TRBJ1-5	NA	TGTGCCAGCTCACCAGGGGGGGATAGCAATCAGCCCCAGCATTTT	CASSPGGDSNQPQHF
NA	TRBV6-5	TRBJ1-1	NA	TGTGCCAGCAGACCCCGGGTTATGAACACTGAAGCTTTCTTT	CASRPRVMNTEAFF
TRBD1	TRBV27	TRBJ1-2	NA	TGTGCCAGCAGTTACACCGGGACAGGGGAGGAGGGAGGCTACACCTTC	CASSYTGTGEEGGYTF
NA	TRBV6-1	TRBJ1-5	NA	TGTGCCAGCAGTGAGTCGGCCTATAGCAATCAGCCCCAGCATTTT	CASSESAYSNQPQHF
NA	TRBV9	TRBJ1-2	NA	TGTGCCAGCAGCGTAGCTATGGGAAACTATGGCTACACCTTC	CASSVAMGNYGYTF
NA	TRBV27	TRBJ2-6	NA	TGTGCCAGCAGTTTTGACTCTGGGGCCAACGTCCTGACTTTC	CASSFDSGANVLTF
NA	TRBV30	TRBJ2-7	NA	TGTGCCTGGAGTGTGGGGGTCTACTCCTACGAGCAGTACTTC	CAWSVGVYSYEQYF
NA	TRBV6-5	TRBJ2-1	NA	TGTGCCAGCACCCAAGAGGGGGGTCCCTACAATGAGCAGTTCTTC	CASTQEGGPYNEQFF
TRBD2	TRBV6-5	TRBJ2-3	few	TGTGCCAGCAGTTCTAGCGGGGGCACAGATACGCAGTATTTT	CASSSSGGTDTQYF
TRBD2	TRBV30	TRBJ2-1	NA	TGTGCCTGGAGTGTACGGGATACGGGGGGCTACAATGAGCAGTTCTTC	CAWSVRDTGGYNEQFF
NA	TRBV7-2	TRBJ2-7	NA	TGTGCCAGCAGCTTAGCGCTTCAGGTCAGCACCACCTACGAGCAGTACTTC	CASSLALQVSTTYEQYF
NA	TRBV27	TRBJ1-1	NA	TGTGCCAGCAGCCTTCCGGGATCGAACACTGAAGCTTTCTTT	CASSLPGSNTEAFF
NA	TRBV7-2	TRBJ1-2	NA	TGTGCCAGCAGCTTAGAACGTCAGGGAGGCTATGGCTACACCTTC	CASSLERQGGYGYTF
TRBD1	TRBV27	TRBJ1-4	NA	TGTGCCAGCAGTTTATCGGGGACAGGGCATGAAAAACTGTTTTTT	CASSLSGTGHEKLFF
NA	TRBV7-9	TRBJ2-7	NA	TGTGCCAGCAGCTTAACATCCTACGAGCAGTACTTC	CASSLTSYEQYF
NA	TRBV7-9	TRBJ2-5	NA	TGTGCCAGCAGCTTGGGGGGACGTCTAGGAGAGACCCAGTACTTC	CASSLGGRLGETQYF